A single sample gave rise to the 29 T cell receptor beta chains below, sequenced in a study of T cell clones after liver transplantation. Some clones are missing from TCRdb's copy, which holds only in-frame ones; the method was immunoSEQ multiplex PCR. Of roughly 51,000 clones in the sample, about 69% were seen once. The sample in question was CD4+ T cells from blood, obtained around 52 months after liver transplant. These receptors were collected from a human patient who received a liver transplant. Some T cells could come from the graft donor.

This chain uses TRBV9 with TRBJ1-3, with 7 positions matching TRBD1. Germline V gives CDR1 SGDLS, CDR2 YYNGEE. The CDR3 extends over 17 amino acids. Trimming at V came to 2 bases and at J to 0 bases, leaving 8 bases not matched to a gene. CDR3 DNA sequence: TGTGCCAGCAGCGTCCAGGGACAGCTCGTCTCTGGAAACACCATATATTTT. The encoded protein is CASSVQGQLVSGNTIYF. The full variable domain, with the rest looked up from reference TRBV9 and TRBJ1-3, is DSGVTQTPKHLITATGQRVTLRCSPRSGDLSVYWYQQSLDQGLQFLIQYYNGEERAKGNILERFSAQQFPDLHSELNLSSLELGDSALYFCASSVQGQLVSGNTIYFGEGSWLTVV.

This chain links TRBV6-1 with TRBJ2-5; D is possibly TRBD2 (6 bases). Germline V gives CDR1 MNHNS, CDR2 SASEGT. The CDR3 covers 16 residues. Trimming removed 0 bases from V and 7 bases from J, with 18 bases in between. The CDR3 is CASSEAKGLARGTQYF. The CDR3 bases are TGTGCCAGCAGTGAAGCGAAGGGGCTAGCGCGGGGGACCCAGTACTTC.

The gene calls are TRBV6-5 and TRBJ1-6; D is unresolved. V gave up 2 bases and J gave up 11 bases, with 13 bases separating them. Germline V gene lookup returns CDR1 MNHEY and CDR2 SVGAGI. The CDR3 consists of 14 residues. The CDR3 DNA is TGTGCCAGCAGTTACAGGACGGGAGGTCCACCCCTCCACTTT. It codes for CASSYRTGGPPLHF.

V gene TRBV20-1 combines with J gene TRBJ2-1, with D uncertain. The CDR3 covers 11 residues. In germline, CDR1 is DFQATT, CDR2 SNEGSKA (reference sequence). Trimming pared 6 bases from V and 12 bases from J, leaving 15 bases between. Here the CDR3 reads CSAWPPDGQFF. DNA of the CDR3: TGCAGTGCCTGGCCCCCGGATGGGCAGTTCTTC.

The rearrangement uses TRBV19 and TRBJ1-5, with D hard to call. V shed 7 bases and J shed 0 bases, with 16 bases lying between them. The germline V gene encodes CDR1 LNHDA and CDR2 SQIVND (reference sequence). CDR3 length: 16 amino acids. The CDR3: CASTRRDWNSNQPQHF. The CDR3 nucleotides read TGTGCCAGTACCAGGAGGGATTGGAATAGCAATCAGCCCCAGCATTTT.

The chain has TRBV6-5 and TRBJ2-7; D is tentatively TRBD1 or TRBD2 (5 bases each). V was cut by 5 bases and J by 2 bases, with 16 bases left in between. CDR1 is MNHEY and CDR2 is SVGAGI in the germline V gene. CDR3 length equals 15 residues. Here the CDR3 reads CASSPSGTGPYEQYF. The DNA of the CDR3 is TGTGCCAGCAGTCCCTCCGGGACGGGGCCCTACGAGCAGTACTTC.

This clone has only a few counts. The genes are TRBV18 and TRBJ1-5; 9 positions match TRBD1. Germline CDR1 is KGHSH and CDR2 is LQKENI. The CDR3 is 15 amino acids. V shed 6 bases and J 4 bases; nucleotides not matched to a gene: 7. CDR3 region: CASSRGQGQNQPQHF. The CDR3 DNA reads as TGTGCCAGCTCCCGCGGACAGGGGCAGAATCAGCCCCAGCATTTT.

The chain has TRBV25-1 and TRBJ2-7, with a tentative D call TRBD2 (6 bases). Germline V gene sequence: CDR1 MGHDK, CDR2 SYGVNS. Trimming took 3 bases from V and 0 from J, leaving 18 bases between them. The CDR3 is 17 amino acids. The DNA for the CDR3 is TGTGCCAGCAGTGACTCGGGTGCGGGGCATAACTCCTACGAGCAGTACTTC. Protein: CASSDSGAGHNSYEQYF.

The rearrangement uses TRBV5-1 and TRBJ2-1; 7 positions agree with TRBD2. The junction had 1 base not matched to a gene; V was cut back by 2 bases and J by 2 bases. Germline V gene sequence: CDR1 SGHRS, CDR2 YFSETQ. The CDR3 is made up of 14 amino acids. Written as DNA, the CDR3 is TGCGCCAGCAGCTTTGCGGGGGCCTACAATGAGCAGTTCTTC. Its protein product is CASSFAGAYNEQFF.

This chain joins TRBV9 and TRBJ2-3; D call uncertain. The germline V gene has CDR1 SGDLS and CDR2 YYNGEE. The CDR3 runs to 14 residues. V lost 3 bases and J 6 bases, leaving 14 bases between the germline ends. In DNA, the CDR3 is TGTGCCAGCAGCGCCAGCCCCGGTACGGATACGCAGTATTTT. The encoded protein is CASSASPGTDTQYF.

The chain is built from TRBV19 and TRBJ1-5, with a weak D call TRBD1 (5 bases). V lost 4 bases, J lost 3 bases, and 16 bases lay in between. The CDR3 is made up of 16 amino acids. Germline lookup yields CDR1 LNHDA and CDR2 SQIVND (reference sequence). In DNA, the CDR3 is TGTGCCAGTAGTAGGGGCATGGGGACTGCCAATCAGCCCCAGCATTTT. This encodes CASSRGMGTANQPQHF.

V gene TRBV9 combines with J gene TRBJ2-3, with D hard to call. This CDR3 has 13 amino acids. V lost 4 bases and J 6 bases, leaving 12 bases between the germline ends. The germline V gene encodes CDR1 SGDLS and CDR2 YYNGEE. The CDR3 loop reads CASSPLDADTQYF. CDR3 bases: TGTGCCAGCAGCCCTCTGGATGCCGATACGCAGTATTTT.

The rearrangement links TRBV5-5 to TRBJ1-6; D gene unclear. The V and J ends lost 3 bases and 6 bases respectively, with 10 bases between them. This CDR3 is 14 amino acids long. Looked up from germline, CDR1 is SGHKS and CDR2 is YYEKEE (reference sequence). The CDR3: CASSSAASNSPLHF. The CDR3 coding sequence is TGTGCCAGCAGCTCGGCAGCCAGTAATTCACCCCTCCACTTT.

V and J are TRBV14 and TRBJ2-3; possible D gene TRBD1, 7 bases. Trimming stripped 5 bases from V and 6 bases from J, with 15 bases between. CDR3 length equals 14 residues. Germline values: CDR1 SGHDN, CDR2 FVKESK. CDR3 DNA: TGTGCCAGCAGCTTGCTCAGGGGGGCGGATACGCAGTATTTT. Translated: CASSLLRGADTQYF.

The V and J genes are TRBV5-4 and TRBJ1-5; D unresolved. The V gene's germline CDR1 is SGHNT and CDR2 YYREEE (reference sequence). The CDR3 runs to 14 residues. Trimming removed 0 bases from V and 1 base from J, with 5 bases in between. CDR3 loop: CASSLDSSNQPQHF. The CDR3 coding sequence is TGTGCCAGCAGCTTGGACAGCAGCAATCAGCCCCAGCATTTT. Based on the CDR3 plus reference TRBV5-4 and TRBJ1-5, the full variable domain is ETGVTQSPTHLIKTRGQQVTLRCSSQSGHNTVSWYQQALGQGPQFIFQYYREEENGRGNFPPRFSGLQFPNYSSELNVNALELDDSALYLCASSLDSSNQPQHFGDGTRLSIL.

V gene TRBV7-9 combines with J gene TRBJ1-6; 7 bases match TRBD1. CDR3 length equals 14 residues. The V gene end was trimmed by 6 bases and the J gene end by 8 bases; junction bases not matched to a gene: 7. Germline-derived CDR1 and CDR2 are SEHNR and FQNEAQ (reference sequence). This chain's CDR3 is CASSSNRGHSPLHF. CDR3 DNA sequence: TGTGCCAGCAGTTCCAACAGGGGCCATTCACCCCTCCACTTT.

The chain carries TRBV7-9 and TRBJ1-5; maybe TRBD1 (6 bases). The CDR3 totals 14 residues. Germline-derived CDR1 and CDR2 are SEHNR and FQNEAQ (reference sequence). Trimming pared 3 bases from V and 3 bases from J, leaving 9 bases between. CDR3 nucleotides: TGTGCCAGCAGCTTTTCAGGGGACAATCAGCCCCAGCATTTT. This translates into CASSFSGDNQPQHF.

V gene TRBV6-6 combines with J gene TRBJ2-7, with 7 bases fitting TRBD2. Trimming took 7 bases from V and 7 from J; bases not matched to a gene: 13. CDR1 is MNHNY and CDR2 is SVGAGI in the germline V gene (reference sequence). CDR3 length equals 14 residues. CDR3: CASTALRGVGEQYF. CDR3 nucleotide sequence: TGTGCCAGCACTGCCTTACGGGGGGTAGGGGAGCAGTACTTC.

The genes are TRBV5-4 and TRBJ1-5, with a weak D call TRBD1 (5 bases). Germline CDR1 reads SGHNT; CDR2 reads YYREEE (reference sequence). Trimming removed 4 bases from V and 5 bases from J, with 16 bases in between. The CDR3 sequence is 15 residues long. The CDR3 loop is CASSLGVNSDQPQHF. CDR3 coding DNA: TGTGCCAGCAGCCTGGGGGTTAACTCGGATCAGCCCCAGCATTTT.

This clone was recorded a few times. Here the CDR3 reads CASSFREGAYEQYF. The DNA for the CDR3 is TGTGCCAGCAGTTTCAGGGAAGGAGCCTACGAGCAGTACTTC. The gene calls are TRBV27 and TRBJ2-7; D possibly corresponds to TRBD1 (5 bases). V lost 3 bases, J lost 2 bases, and 11 bases lay in between. The CDR3 sequence is 14 residues long. Germline V CDR1 and CDR2: MNHEY, SMNVEV (reference sequence).

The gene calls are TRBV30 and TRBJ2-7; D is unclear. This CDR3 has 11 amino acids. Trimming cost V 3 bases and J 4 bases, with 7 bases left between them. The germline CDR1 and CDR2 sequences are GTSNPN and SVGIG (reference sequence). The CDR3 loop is CAWRLGYEQYF. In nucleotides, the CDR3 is TGTGCCTGGAGGTTGGGGTACGAGCAGTACTTC.

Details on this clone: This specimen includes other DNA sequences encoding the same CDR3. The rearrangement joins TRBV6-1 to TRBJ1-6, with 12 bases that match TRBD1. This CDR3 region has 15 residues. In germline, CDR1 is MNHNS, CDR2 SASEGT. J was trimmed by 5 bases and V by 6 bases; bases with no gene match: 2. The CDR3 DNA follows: TGTGCCAGCAGGGGGACAGGGGGCAATAATTCACCCCTCCACTTT. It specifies CASRGTGGNNSPLHF.

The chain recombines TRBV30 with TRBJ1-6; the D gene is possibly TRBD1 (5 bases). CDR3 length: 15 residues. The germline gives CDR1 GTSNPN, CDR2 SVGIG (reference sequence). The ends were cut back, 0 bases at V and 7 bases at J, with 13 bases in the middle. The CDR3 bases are TGTGCCTGGAGTGTACAGGACACTGGGAATTCACCCCTCCACTTT. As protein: CAWSVQDTGNSPLHF.

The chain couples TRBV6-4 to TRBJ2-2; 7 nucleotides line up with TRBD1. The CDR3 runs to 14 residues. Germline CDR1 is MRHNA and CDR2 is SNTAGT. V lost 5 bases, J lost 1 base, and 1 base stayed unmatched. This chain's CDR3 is CASSQGENTGELFF. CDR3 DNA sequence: TGTGCCAGCAGTCAGGGGGAGAACACCGGGGAGCTGTTTTTT.

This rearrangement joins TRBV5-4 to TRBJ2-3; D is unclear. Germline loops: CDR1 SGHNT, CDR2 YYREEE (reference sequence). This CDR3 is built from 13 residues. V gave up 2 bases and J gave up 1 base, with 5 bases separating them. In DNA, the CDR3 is TGTGCCAGCAGCTTTGGCGGCACAGATACGCAGTATTTT. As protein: CASSFGGTDTQYF.

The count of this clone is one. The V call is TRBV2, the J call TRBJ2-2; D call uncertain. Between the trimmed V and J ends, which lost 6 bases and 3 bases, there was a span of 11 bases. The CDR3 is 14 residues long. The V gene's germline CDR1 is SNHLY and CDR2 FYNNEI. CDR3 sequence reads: CASRGQVDTGELFF. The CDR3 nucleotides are TGTGCCAGCAGAGGGCAGGTTGACACCGGGGAGCTGTTTTTT.

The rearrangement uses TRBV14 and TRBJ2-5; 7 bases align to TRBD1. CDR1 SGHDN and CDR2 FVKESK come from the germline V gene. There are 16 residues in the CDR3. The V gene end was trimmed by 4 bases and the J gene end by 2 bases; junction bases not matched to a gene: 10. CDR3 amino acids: CASSPIDRVGQETQYF. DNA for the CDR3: TGTGCCAGCAGCCCCATTGACAGGGTGGGACAAGAGACCCAGTACTTC.

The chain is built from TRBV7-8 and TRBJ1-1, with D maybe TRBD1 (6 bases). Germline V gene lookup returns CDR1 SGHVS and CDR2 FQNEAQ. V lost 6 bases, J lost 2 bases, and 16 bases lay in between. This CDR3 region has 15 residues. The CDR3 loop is CASRWMDRLNTEAFF. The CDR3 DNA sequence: TGTGCCAGCAGATGGATGGACAGACTTAACACTGAAGCTTTCTTT.

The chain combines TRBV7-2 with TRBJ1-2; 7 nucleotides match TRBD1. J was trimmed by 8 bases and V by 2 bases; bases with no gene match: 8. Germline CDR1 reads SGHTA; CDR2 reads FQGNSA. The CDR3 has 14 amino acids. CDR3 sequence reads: CASSLTTGVLGYTF. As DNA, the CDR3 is TGTGCCAGCAGCTTAACCACAGGGGTACTGGGCTACACCTTC. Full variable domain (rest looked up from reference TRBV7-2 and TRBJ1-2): GAGVSQSPSNKVTEKGKDVELRCDPISGHTALYWYRQSLGQGLEFLIYFQGNSAPDKSGLPSDRFSAERTGGSVSTLTIQRTQQEDSAVYLCASSLTTGVLGYTFGSGTRLTVV.